This T cell receptor beta chain was captured by sequencing in a study of tumor-infiltrating lymphocytes in primary liver carcinoma. Extraction of RNA together with DNA used about 17-30 mg of unsorted bulk tissue. Patients in the cohort were treatment-naive and living with chronic HBV infection. This CDR3 comprises 16 residues. Germline loops: CDR1 SQVTM, CDR2 ANQGSEA. With 2 bases clipped from V and 4 bases from J, the junction kept 10 bases outside the gene matches. A constant-region primer served to make TCR beta cDNA from about 0.45 ug total RNA. For TCR beta, libraries were produced by three nested multiplex PCR rounds using slightly modified ARM-PCR. For around 9 cycles apiece, the opening two PCR rounds ran with TRBV1-TRBV30 forward primers and a C-beta reverse primer. TCRdb re-called the multiplex PCR reads through MiXCR, storing one row per CDR3 protein. The sample consists of tens of thousands of distinct CDR3 sequences, 55% to 75% of them appearing once.

This receptor was obtained from a man in his forties or fifties with primary liver carcinoma and hepatitis B virus infection. The gene calls are TRBV29-1 and TRBJ2-1, with 8 bases fitting TRBD1. The sequenced material came from liver tumor tissue from sampling region 2. The subset was: tumor region T2, inferior pole. CDR3 loop: CSVEWDRIRSYNEQFF. CDR3 in DNA: TGCAGCGTTGAATGGGACAGGATTAGATCTTACAATGAGCAGTTCTTC.